Listed here are 10 T cell receptor beta chains from one sample, sequenced in a study of blood T cell repertoires in COVID-19. The method was immunoSEQ multiplex PCR; TCRdb's version includes in-frame clones alone and lacks a portion of them. The repertoire consists of 260,000 or so clones, with 88% occurring once and the leading ten covering around 0.67%. Sequencing input: peripheral blood. The receptors originated from a human donor in a cohort sampled during active COVID-19.

This clone was picked up one time. The chain links TRBV5-6 to TRBJ2-2; D unclear. Trimming stripped 4 bases from V and 6 bases from J, with 7 bases between. CDR3 length: 12 amino acids. CDR1 is SGHDT and CDR2 is YYEEEE in the germline V gene. The CDR3 reads CASSRASGELFF. DNA of the CDR3: TGTGCCAGCAGCCGAGCTTCCGGGGAGCTGTTTTTT.

This sequence joins TRBV4-3 and TRBJ1-1; D unresolved. The CDR3 consists of 14 residues. Germline V gene lookup returns CDR1 LGHNA and CDR2 YSLEER. The germline V and J ends were trimmed by 3 bases and 1 base, with 9 bases remaining between them. CDR3 sequence: CASSQRHPNTEAFF. DNA of the CDR3: TGCGCCAGCAGCCAGAGACATCCGAACACTGAAGCTTTCTTT.

The chain uses TRBV30 and TRBJ1-5; no firm D call. V was trimmed by 6 bases and J by 4 bases, leaving 13 bases between them. CDR3 size: 13 residues. Germline V lookup: CDR1 GTSNPN, CDR2 SVGIG (reference sequence). The CDR3 here is CACRLGLNQPQHF. The CDR3 coding sequence is TGTGCCTGCCGACTAGGGTTAAATCAGCCCCAGCATTTT.

The chain joins TRBV28 to TRBJ2-6, with 10 bases that match TRBD1. The CDR3 totals 17 residues. Germline V CDR1 and CDR2: MDHEN, SYDVKM. Germline trimming cut 6 bases from V and 0 bases from J; bases unmatched to any gene: 5. The CDR3, as DNA: TGTGCCAGCAGGCCGGGACAGGGGTTCTCTGGGGCCAACGTCCTGACTTTC. It codes for CASRPGQGFSGANVLTF.

The chain combines TRBV4-2 with TRBJ2-7, with a weak D call TRBD2 (5 bases). The length of the CDR3 is 15 residues. Germline CDR1 LGHNA, CDR2 YNFKEQ. V shed 0 bases and J shed 3 bases, with 12 bases lying between them. The CDR3 DNA sequence: TGTGCCAGCAGCCAAGATCTTTACGGGAACTACGAGCAGTACTTC. Encoded protein: CASSQDLYGNYEQYF.

The V gene is TRBV5-1, the J gene TRBJ1-1, with D unclear. The V gene lost 0 bases and the J gene lost 0 bases, with 12 bases spanning the gap. The CDR3 length is 16 residues. CDR1 is SGHRS and CDR2 is YFSETQ in the germline V gene. CDR3 DNA: TGCGCCAGCAGCTTGGAAGGGCCCGGGATGAACACTGAAGCTTTCTTT. This gives the protein CASSLEGPGMNTEAFF. The entire variable domain, with the rest obtained from reference TRBV5-1 and TRBJ1-1, is as follows: KAGVTQTPRYLIKTRGQQVTLSCSPISGHRSVSWYQQTPGQGLQFLFEYFSETQRNKGNFPGRFSGRQFSNSRSEMNVSTLELGDSALYLCASSLEGPGMNTEAFFGQGTRLTVV.

The chain has TRBV13 and TRBJ1-1, with 7 nucleotides matching TRBD1. The CDR3 is 15 residues long. J lost 0 bases, V lost 3 bases, and 4 bases had no gene match. The germline gives CDR1 PRHDT, CDR2 FYEKMQ (reference sequence). Here the CDR3 DNA reads TGTGCCAGCAGCTTGGAGGGGGCCTTGAACACTGAAGCTTTCTTT. Translation: CASSLEGALNTEAFF.

J is TRBJ2-7 and V is TRBV11-2; 11 bases are shared with TRBD2. Germline-derived CDR1 and CDR2 are SGHAT and FQNNGV. V lost 4 bases to trimming and J lost 7 bases; unmatched junction nucleotides: 21. The CDR3 totals 19 residues. This CDR3 reads CASSSKLSNPGLAAWEQYF. CDR3 coding DNA: TGTGCCAGCAGCTCCAAACTATCAAACCCGGGACTAGCGGCTTGGGAGCAGTACTTC. Using reference TRBV11-2 and TRBJ2-7 for the parts outside the CDR3, the full variable domain is EAGVAQSPRYKIIEKRQSVAFWCNPISGHATLYWYQQILGQGPKLLIQFQNNGVVDDSQLPKDRFSAERLKGVDSTLKIQPAKLEDSAVYLCASSSKLSNPGLAAWEQYFGPGTRLTVT.

This chain connects TRBV11-2 to TRBJ2-7; possibly TRBD2 for D (6 bases). Germline lookup yields CDR1 SGHAT and CDR2 FQNNGV. Trimming cost V 5 bases and J 3 bases, with 17 bases left between them. The CDR3 spans 15 residues. CDR3 protein: CASSRDGSLGYEQYF. In nucleotides, the CDR3 is TGTGCCAGCAGCCGGGACGGGAGTTTAGGCTACGAGCAGTACTTC.

The CDR3 DNA is TGTGCCAGCAGACCTCGGACAGACTACGAGCAGTACTTC. It codes for CASRPRTDYEQYF. The rearrangement uses TRBV6-5 and TRBJ2-7, with D tentatively TRBD1 (6 bases). Per the germline V gene, CDR1 is MNHEY and CDR2 is SVGAGI. Trimming cost V 6 bases and J 3 bases, with 12 bases left between them. This CDR3 comprises 13 residues.